The 4 T cell receptor beta chains given below trace back to one sample, sequenced in a study of beta chain features in type 1 diabetes. Investigators reverse transcribed all isolated RNA, so they sequenced expressed TCRB transcripts. The data were produced by immunoSEQ multiplex PCR, yet TCRdb's version contains in-frame clones alone and is incomplete. The sample comprises hundreds of thousands of clones, 12% to 15% of which are singletons, and over 5% rests with the top ten. Sequencing was carried out using central memory CD4+ T cells from blood. These receptor sequences come from a man aged 30-40 years in good health.

This clone was detected a few times. The identical CDR3 is also encoded by other nucleotide sequences in the sample. This chain joins TRBV2 and TRBJ2-7; 8 nucleotides line up with TRBD1. This CDR3 has 14 residues. CDR1 and CDR2 (germline): SNHLY, FYNNEI. Germline trimming cut 4 bases from V and 2 bases from J; bases unmatched to any gene: 4. In nucleotides, the CDR3 is TGTGCCAGCAGTGCAGGGACAGGCCCCTACGAGCAGTACTTC. Its protein is CASSAGTGPYEQYF.

The V and J genes are TRBV30 and TRBJ2-5; D gene unclear. Trimming left V 1 base short and J 1 base short, with 4 bases between. The germline V gene encodes CDR1 GTSNPN and CDR2 SVGIG (reference sequence). The CDR3 runs 12 residues. Here the CDR3 reads CAWSAAQETQYF. The CDR3 DNA sequence: TGTGCCTGGAGTGCGGCCCAAGAGACCCAGTACTTC.

V and J are TRBV9 and TRBJ2-5; the match to TRBD2 covers 8 bases. The germline V gene encodes CDR1 SGDLS and CDR2 YYNGEE. V lost 0 bases to trimming and J lost 4 bases; unmatched junction nucleotides: 11. The CDR3 spans 17 residues. The CDR3 DNA follows: TGTGCCAGCAGCGTAGCAGCTAGCGGGCGCGCGGGAGAGACCCAGTACTTC. Its protein product is CASSVAASGRAGETQYF.

This clone was observed at least ten times. This chain connects TRBV4-3 to TRBJ1-2, with D possibly TRBD1 on 6 matching bases. V was trimmed by 6 bases and J by 4 bases, leaving 15 bases between them. There are 14 residues in the CDR3. CDR1 is LGHNA and CDR2 is YSLEER in the germline V gene. CDR3 in DNA: TGCGCCAGCAGTCCCGGGGGGCGAGCCTATGGCTACACCTTC. Its translation is CASSPGGRAYGYTF.